The next 18 T cell receptor beta chains were all read from a single sample in a study of cytomegalovirus exposure and HLA in healthy donors (dated by TCRdb to about 2017). Library prep was done by the immunoSEQ multiplex PCR assay. For the multiplex PCR, a mixture combining 60 forward primers for TCR Vbeta segments and 13 reverse primers for TCR Jbeta segments was used. The table comes from immuneACCESS by way of TCRdb, which keeps in-frame sequences with V and J called. Part of the clones is missing from these tables; in studies checked, under half for an unresolved V gene and the rest for unknown reasons. The sample table records 100,000 or so clones; 70% to 80% of these occur just once. The top ten clonotypes cover under 1.5% of the sample. The sample consisted of PBMCs. The receptors here all came from a man aged 35 to 55 in good health and CMV-seronegative.

The chain is built from TRBV9 and TRBJ2-3, with TRBD1 as a possible D gene (5 bases). Germline V gives CDR1 SGDLS, CDR2 YYNGEE. CDR3 length: 14 residues. V dropped 0 bases and J dropped 4 bases, with 9 bases sitting between them. CDR3 bases: TGTGCCAGCAGCGTAGTTTCAGGGTCAGATACGCAGTATTTT. Its protein is CASSVVSGSDTQYF.

The CDR3 DNA reads as TGTGCCAGTAGTAATCCAGGGGCGAAAGGAAACACCATATATTTT. Amino acids: CASSNPGAKGNTIYF. V gene TRBV19 combines with J gene TRBJ1-3; D possibly corresponds to TRBD1 (6 bases). Germline V gene lookup returns CDR1 LNHDA and CDR2 SQIVND (reference sequence). CDR3 length equals 15 residues. V was clipped by 4 bases and J by 4 bases, with 14 bases between them.

This clone was counted only a few times. The V gene is TRBV10-3, the J gene TRBJ1-1; perhaps TRBD1 as D (6 bases). Trimming removed 6 bases from V and 4 bases from J, with 15 bases in between. The germline V gene has CDR1 ENHRY and CDR2 SYGVKD. This CDR3 comprises 14 residues. The CDR3 nucleotides are TGTGCCATCAGCGAAACAGGGCCCGGCACTGAAGCTTTCTTT. Encoded protein: CAISETGPGTEAFF.

Worth noting for this clone: The germline gene is not matched at one end of the junction; a read error may be the cause. The V and J genes are TRBV7-9 and TRBJ1-4; no clear D gene. The germline V gene encodes CDR1 SEHNR and CDR2 FQNEAQ (reference sequence). The CDR3 covers 14 residues. The CDR3 region has the DNA TGTTCCAGCAGCTTCGTGCGGGATAATGAAAAACTGTTTTTT. This gives the protein CSSSFVRDNEKLFF.

This chain links TRBV21-1 with TRBJ2-2; the DNA was not compared with TRBD2, the D call given in the table. TRBV21-1 is classified as a pseudogene. There are 21 residues in the CDR3. CDR3 coding DNA: TGTGCCAGCAGCTCCCACTACTACACGGGGCTAGCGGGGGGGGAATCCGGGGAGCTGTTTTTT. It translates to CASSSHYYTGLAGGESGELFF.

The chain has TRBV7-9 and TRBJ1-6, with TRBD1 matching 7 bases. V lost 7 bases and J lost 6; bases outside the gene matches: 9. Germline values: CDR1 SEHNR, CDR2 FQNEAQ (reference sequence). This CDR3 spans 15 amino acids. The CDR3 coding sequence is TGTGCCAGCACCCAAACAGGGGTTCGTAATTCACCCCTCCACTTT. As protein: CASTQTGVRNSPLHF.

This chain uses TRBV6-5 with TRBJ2-3; 10 bases match TRBD1. Germline assignment: CDR1 MNHEY and CDR2 SVGAGI. Trimming cost V 6 bases and J 7 bases; bases outside gene matches: 1. This CDR3 comprises 12 residues. Written as DNA, the CDR3 is TGTGCCAGCAGGGACAGGGGGTATACGCAGTATTTT. It translates to CASRDRGYTQYF.

The V gene is TRBV28, the J gene TRBJ1-5; a possible D gene is TRBD1 (5 bases). The CDR3 extends over 13 amino acids. Germline V CDR1 and CDR2: MDHEN, SYDVKM. V was shortened by 6 bases and J by 5 bases, with 11 bases between the two germline ends. DNA of the CDR3: TGTGCCAGCAGGTTGACAGAGTATCAGCCCCAGCATTTT. Translating gives CASRLTEYQPQHF.

This clone was picked up a small number of times. The chain combines TRBV5-1 with TRBJ2-1; a possible D gene is TRBD1 (5 bases). CDR1 is SGHRS, CDR2 YFSETQ, per germline. Between the trimmed V and J ends, which lost 6 bases and 2 bases, there was a span of 18 bases. The CDR3 sequence is 16 residues long. Here the CDR3 DNA reads TGCGCCAGCACCCTGAGGAAGGGGCAGACCTACAATGAGCAGTTCTTC. Translated: CASTLRKGQTYNEQFF.

V usage is TRBV25-1 and J usage is TRBJ1-2; D possibly corresponds to TRBD1 (5 bases). Trimming left V 4 bases short and J 8 bases short, with 14 bases between. The CDR3 has 13 residues. CDR1 and CDR2 (germline): MGHDK, SYGVNS. Here the CDR3 reads CASSVQGTLGYTF. The CDR3 bases are TGTGCCAGCAGTGTGCAGGGTACCTTAGGCTACACCTTC.

This clone was observed once. The chain carries TRBV7-9 and TRBJ1-2, with 10 nucleotides matching TRBD1. Per the germline V gene, CDR1 is SEHNR and CDR2 is FQNEAQ (reference sequence). The length of the CDR3 is 17 residues. J was trimmed by 4 bases and V by 6 bases; bases with no gene match: 14. The CDR3 loop reads CASRPPLTGGFTYGYTF. DNA of the CDR3: TGTGCCAGCAGACCACCATTGACAGGGGGCTTCACCTATGGCTACACCTTC.

CDR3 DNA: TGTGCCAGCAGCCCCAGAACGAGCAGGGGTTCCTACGAGCAGTACTTC. Amino acids: CASSPRTSRGSYEQYF. The chain has TRBV9 and TRBJ2-7, with D possibly being TRBD1 (6 bases). Germline V CDR1 and CDR2: SGDLS, YYNGEE. The CDR3 sequence is 16 residues long. V was pared by 4 bases and J by 1 base, with 18 bases between.

This clone was detected only a few times. The chain couples TRBV5-6 to TRBJ2-5, with TRBD1 matching 7 bases. Trimming removed 4 bases from V and 4 bases from J; junction bases left unmatched: 13. The CDR3 loop spans 16 amino acids. The germline V gene has CDR1 SGHDT and CDR2 YYEEEE. The CDR3 protein is CASSRTSTGLGETQYF. CDR3 sequence (DNA): TGTGCCAGCAGCCGAACGTCGACAGGGTTGGGAGAGACCCAGTACTTC. Variable domain in full (rest from reference TRBV5-6 and TRBJ2-5): DAGVTQSPTHLIKTRGQQVTLRCSPKSGHDTVSWYQQALGQGPQFIFQYYEEEERQRGNFPDRFSGHQFPNYSSELNVNALLLGDSALYLCASSRTSTGLGETQYFGPGTRLLVL.

This clone was recorded only once. The rearrangement uses TRBV12-5 and TRBJ2-7, with a tentative D call TRBD1 (6 bases). The CDR3 runs 18 residues. The germline V gene has CDR1 LGHNT and CDR2 FRNRAP. The V end was cut by 3 bases, the J end by 0 bases, with 21 bases between. The CDR3 DNA is TGTGCTAGTGGTTTCGGGCAGGGGTGGTCCTCCCCCTCCTACGAGCAGTACTTC. It specifies CASGFGQGWSSPSYEQYF.

The V call is TRBV7-9, the J call TRBJ2-6; possible D gene TRBD2, 5 bases. Germline CDR1 and CDR2: SEHNR and FQNEAQ (reference sequence). This CDR3 comprises 16 residues. Trimming took 5 bases from V and 0 from J, leaving 11 bases between them. The CDR3 spells CASSPLRDSGANVLTF. In nucleotides, the CDR3 is TGTGCCAGCAGCCCCCTCCGGGACTCTGGGGCCAACGTCCTGACTTTC. The whole variable domain, remainder taken from reference TRBV7-9 and TRBJ2-6, is DTGVSQNPRHKITKRGQNVTFRCDPISEHNRLYWYRQTLGQGPEFLTYFQNEAQLEKSRLLSDRFSAERPKGSFSTLEIQRTEQGDSAMYLCASSPLRDSGANVLTFGAGSRLTVL.

V is TRBV13 and J is TRBJ1-6, with a possible D match to TRBD1 (5 bases). CDR1 PRHDT and CDR2 FYEKMQ come from the germline V gene (reference sequence). V shed 5 bases and J shed 1 base, with 12 bases lying between them. The CDR3 totals 16 residues. The CDR3 protein is CASSAGRGSYNSPLHF. The CDR3 nucleotides read TGTGCCAGCAGCGCAGGGAGGGGATCCTATAATTCACCCCTCCACTTT.

The CDR3 sequence: CASSSYVGEQFF. The CDR3 coding sequence is TGTGCCAGCAGCTCCTATGTCGGTGAGCAGTTCTTC. V is TRBV11-2 and J is TRBJ2-1; D remains unclear. V was trimmed by 4 bases and J by 9 bases, leaving 10 bases between them. This CDR3 comprises 12 residues. Germline assignment: CDR1 SGHAT and CDR2 FQNNGV.

This clone was seen a handful of times. This chain joins TRBV25-1 and TRBJ2-5; D possibly corresponds to TRBD2 (5 bases). The J call may be mistaken, given a closer DNA end match to TRBJ2-7. The CDR3 is 14 residues long. Per the germline V gene, CDR1 is MGHDK and CDR2 is SYGVNS. In DNA form, the CDR3 reads TGTGCCAGCAGTGATGTAGGCGGGTCCTACGAGCAGTACTTC. It is translated as CASSDVGGSYEQYF.